These 3 T cell receptor beta chains were all obtained from the same sample, sequenced in a study of T cells in localized non-small cell lung cancer. Clones were sequenced by immunoSEQ multiplex PCR, and TCRdb holds only the in-frame ones, with some missing. The data contain roughly 3,000 clones, 15% to 20% of them singletons. The source was lung tumor tissue, collected before any cancer treatment. These receptors came from a man between 40 and 69 years old with stage I squamous cell lung carcinoma.

The rearrangement uses TRBV5-1 and TRBJ2-1, with 10 bases aligning to TRBD1. After removal of 4 bases from V and 4 bases from J, the junction contained 5 bases not matched to a gene. Germline V gene sequence: CDR1 SGHRS, CDR2 YFSETQ. This CDR3 is 15 amino acids long. The CDR3 DNA is TGCGCCAGCAGCGGTGACAGGGGGCAATACAATGAGCAGTTCTTC. Its translation: CASSGDRGQYNEQFF.

This rearrangement joins TRBV11-3 to TRBJ1-1; maybe TRBD1 (5 bases). This CDR3 has 14 amino acids. Trimming stripped 3 bases from V and 3 bases from J, with 11 bases between. Germline V gives CDR1 SGHNT, CDR2 YENEEA. DNA of the CDR3: TGTGCCAGCAGCTTTACAGGCGGCTACACTGAAGCTTTCTTT. Its translation: CASSFTGGYTEAFF.

V usage is TRBV9 and J usage is TRBJ2-5, with 12 bases lining up with TRBD2. The CDR3 runs to 16 residues. V lost 3 bases and J lost 5; bases outside the gene matches: 8. Germline CDR1 is SGDLS and CDR2 is YYNGEE. The CDR3 region has the DNA TGTGCCAGCAGCGCCTCTAGCGGGGGGGGCCGGGAGACCCAGTACTTC. This codes for CASSASSGGGRETQYF.